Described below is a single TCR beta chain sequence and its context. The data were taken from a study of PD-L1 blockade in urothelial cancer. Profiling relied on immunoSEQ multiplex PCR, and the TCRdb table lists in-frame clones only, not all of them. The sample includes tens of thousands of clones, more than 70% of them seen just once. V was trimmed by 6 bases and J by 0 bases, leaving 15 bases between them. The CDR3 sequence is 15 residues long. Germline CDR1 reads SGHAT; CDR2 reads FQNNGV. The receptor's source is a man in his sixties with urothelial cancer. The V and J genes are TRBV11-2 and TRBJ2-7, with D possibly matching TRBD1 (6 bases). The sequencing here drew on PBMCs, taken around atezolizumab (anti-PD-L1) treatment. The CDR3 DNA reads TGTGCCAGCAGTCGACAGGTCGAAAGCTCCTACGAGCAGTACTTC. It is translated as CASSRQVESSYEQYF.